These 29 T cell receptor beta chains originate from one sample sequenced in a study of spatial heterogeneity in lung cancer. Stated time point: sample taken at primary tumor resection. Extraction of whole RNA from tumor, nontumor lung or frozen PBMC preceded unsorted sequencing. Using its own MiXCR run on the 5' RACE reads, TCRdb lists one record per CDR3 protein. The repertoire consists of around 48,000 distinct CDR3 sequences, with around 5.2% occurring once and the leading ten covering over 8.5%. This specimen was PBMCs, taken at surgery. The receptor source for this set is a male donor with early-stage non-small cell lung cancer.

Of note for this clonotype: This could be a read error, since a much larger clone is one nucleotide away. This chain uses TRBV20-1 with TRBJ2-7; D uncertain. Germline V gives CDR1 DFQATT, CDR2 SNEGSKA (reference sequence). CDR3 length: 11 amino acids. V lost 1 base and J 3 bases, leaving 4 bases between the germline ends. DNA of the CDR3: TGCAGTGCTAGAGTCAGCTACGAGCAGTACTTC. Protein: CSARVSYEQYF.

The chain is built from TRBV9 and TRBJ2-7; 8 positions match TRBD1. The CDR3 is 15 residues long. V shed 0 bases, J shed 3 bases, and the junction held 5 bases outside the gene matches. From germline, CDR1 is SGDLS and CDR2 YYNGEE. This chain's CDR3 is CASSVAPGQDYEQYF. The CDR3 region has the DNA TGTGCCAGCAGCGTAGCCCCGGGACAGGACTACGAGCAGTACTTC. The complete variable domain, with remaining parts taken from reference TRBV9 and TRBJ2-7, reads DSGVTQTPKHLITATGQRVTLRCSPRSGDLSVYWYQQSLDQGLQFLIQYYNGEERAKGNILERFSAQQFPDLHSELNLSSLELGDSALYFCASSVAPGQDYEQYFGPGTRLTVT.

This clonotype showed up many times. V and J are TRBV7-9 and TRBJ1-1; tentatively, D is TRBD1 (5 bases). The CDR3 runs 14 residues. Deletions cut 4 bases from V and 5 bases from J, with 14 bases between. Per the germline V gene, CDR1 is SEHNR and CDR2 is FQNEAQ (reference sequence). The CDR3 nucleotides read TGTGCCAGCAGCTCCGCGAGAGGGGATACTGAAGCTTTCTTT. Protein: CASSSARGDTEAFF. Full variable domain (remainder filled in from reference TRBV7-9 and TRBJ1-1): DTGVSQNPRHKITKRGQNVTFRCDPISEHNRLYWYRQTLGQGPEFLTYFQNEAQLEKSRLLSDRFSAERPKGSFSTLEIQRTEQGDSAMYLCASSSARGDTEAFFGQGTRLTVV.

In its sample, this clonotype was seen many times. DNA for the CDR3: TGTGCCAGCAGCCTCGGTCCTGCCGACACAGATACGCAGTATTTT. Amino acid sequence: CASSLGPADTDTQYF. V and J are TRBV9 and TRBJ2-3, with D unclear. CDR1 is SGDLS, CDR2 YYNGEE, per germline. CDR3 length: 15 amino acids. V gave up 4 bases and J gave up 2 bases, with 14 bases separating them. The full variable domain, in which reference TRBV9 and TRBJ2-3 provide the parts outside the CDR3, is DSGVTQTPKHLITATGQRVTLRCSPRSGDLSVYWYQQSLDQGLQFLIQYYNGEERAKGNILERFSAQQFPDLHSELNLSSLELGDSALYFCASSLGPADTDTQYFGPGTRLTVL.

The CDR3 sequence is CASSYRQLDEKLFF. The CDR3 region has the DNA TGTGCCAGCAGTTACAGGCAGCTTGATGAAAAACTGTTTTTT. The chain has TRBV6-2 or TRBV6-3 and TRBJ1-4; D remains ambiguous. The V and J ends lost 2 bases and 6 bases respectively, with 10 bases between them. Per germline, CDR1 MNHEY and CDR2 SVGEGT. The CDR3 length is 14 residues.

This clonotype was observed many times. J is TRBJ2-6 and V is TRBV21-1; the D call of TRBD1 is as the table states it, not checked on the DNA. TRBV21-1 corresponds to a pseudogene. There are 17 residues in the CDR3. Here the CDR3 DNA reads TGTGCCAGCAGCAGGTACAGGGGCCACTCTGGGGCCAACGTCCTGACTTTC. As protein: CASSRYRGHSGANVLTF.

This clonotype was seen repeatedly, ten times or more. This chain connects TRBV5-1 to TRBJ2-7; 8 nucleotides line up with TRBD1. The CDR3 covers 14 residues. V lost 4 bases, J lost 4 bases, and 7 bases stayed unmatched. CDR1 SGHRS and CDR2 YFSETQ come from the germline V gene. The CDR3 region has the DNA TGCGCCAGCAGCCCGGACAGGGCCGGGTACGAGCAGTACTTC. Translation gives CASSPDRAGYEQYF.

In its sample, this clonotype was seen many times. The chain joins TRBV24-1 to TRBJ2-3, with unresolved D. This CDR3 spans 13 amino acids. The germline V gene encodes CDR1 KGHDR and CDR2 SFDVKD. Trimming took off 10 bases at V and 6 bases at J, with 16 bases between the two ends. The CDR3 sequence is CATQMQGEDTQYF. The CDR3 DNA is TGTGCCACTCAGATGCAAGGCGAGGATACGCAGTATTTT.

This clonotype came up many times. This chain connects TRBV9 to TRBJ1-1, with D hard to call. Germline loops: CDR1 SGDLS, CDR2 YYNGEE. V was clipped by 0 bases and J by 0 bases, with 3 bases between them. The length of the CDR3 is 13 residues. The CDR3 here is CASSVDLNTEAFF. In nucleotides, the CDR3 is TGTGCCAGCAGCGTAGACCTGAACACTGAAGCTTTCTTT.

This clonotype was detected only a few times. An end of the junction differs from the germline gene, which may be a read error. CDR3 sequence: CASSLGTGDTQYF. For the CDR3, the DNA is TGTGCCAGCAGCCTCGGGACGGGAGATACACAGTATTTT. This chain joins TRBV7-9 and TRBJ2-3, with D tentatively TRBD2 (6 bases). Germline V gene sequence: CDR1 SEHNR, CDR2 FQNEAQ (reference sequence). The CDR3 loop spans 13 amino acids.

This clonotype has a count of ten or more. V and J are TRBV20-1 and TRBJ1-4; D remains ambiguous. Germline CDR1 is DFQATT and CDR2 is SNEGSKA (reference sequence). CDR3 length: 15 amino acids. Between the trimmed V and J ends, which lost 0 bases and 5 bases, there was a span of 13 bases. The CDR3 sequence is CSARDSGRPNEKLFF. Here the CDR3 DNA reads TGCAGTGCTAGAGATTCCGGCAGACCCAATGAAAAACTGTTTTTT.

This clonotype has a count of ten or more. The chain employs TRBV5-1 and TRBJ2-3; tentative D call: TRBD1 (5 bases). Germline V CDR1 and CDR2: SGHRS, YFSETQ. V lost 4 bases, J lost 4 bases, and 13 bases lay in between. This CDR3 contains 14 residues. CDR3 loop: CASSNREGADTQYF. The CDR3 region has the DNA TGCGCCAGCAGCAACCGTGAAGGGGCAGATACGCAGTATTTT.

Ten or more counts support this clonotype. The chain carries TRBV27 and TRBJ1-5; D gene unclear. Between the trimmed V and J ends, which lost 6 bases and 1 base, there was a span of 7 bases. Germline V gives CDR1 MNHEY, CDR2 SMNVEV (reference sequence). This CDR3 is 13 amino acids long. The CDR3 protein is CASSPGSNQPQHF. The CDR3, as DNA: TGTGCCAGCAGCCCGGGGAGCAATCAGCCCCAGCATTTT.

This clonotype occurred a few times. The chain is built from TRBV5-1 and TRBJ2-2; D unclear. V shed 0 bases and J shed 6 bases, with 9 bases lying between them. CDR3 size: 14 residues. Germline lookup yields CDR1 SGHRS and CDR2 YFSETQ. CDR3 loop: CASSLEVLPGELFF. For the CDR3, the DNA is TGCGCCAGCAGCTTGGAAGTGTTGCCCGGGGAGCTGTTTTTT.

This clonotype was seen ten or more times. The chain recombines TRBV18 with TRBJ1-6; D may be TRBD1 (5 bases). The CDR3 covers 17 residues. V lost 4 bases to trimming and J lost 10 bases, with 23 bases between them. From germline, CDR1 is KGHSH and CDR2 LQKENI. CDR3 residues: CASSLFVPGPTDSPLHF. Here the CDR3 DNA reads TGTGCCAGCTCACTATTTGTCCCGGGGCCTACTGACTCACCCCTCCACTTT. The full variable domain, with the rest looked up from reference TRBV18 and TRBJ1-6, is NAGVMQNPRHLVRRRGQEARLRCSPMKGHSHVYWYRQLPEEGLKFMVYLQKENIIDESGMPKERFSAEFPKEGPSILRIQQVVRGDSAAYFCASSLFVPGPTDSPLHFGNGTRLTVT.

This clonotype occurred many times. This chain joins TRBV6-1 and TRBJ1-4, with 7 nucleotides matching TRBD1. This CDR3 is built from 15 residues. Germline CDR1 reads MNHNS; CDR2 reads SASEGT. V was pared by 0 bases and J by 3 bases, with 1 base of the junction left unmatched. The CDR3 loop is CASSEATGPNEKLFF. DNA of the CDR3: TGTGCCAGCAGTGAAGCGACAGGGCCTAATGAAAAACTGTTTTTT.

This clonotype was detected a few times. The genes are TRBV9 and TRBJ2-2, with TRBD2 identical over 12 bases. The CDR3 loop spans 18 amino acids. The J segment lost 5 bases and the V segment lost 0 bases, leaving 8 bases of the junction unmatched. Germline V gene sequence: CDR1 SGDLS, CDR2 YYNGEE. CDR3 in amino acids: CASSVASSGRGKTGELFF. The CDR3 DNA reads TGTGCCAGCAGCGTAGCTTCTAGCGGGAGGGGAAAGACCGGGGAGCTGTTTTTT.

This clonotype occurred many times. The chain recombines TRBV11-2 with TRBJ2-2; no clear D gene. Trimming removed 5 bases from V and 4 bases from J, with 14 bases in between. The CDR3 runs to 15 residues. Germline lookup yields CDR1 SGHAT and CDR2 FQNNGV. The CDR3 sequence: CASSRTGSSTGELFF. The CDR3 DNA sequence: TGTGCCAGCAGCCGGACGGGCTCCTCCACCGGGGAGCTGTTTTTT.

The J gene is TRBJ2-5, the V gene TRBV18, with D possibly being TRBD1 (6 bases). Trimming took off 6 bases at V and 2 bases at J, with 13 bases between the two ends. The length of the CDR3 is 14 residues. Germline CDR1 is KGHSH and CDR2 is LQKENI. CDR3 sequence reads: CASSYNRAQETQYF. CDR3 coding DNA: TGTGCCAGCTCTTACAACAGGGCGCAAGAGACCCAGTACTTC.

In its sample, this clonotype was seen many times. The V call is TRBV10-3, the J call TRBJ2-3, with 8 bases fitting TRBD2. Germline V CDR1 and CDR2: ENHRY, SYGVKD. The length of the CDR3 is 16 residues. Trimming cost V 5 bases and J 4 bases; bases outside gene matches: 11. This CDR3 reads CAISITSGSRADTQYF. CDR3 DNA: TGTGCCATCAGTATCACGAGCGGGAGTAGGGCAGATACGCAGTATTTT.

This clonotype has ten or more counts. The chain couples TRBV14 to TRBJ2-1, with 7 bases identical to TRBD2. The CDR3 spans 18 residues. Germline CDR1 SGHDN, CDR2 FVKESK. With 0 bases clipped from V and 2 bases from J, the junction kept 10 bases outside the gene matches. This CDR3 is CASSQDFEAGDPYNEQFF. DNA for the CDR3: TGTGCCAGCAGCCAAGATTTCGAGGCGGGAGACCCCTACAATGAGCAGTTCTTC. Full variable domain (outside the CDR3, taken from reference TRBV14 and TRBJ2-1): EAGVTQFPSHSVIEKGQTVTLRCDPISGHDNLYWYRRVMGKEIKFLLHFVKESKQDESGMPNNRFLAERTGGTYSTLKVQPAELEDSGVYFCASSQDFEAGDPYNEQFFGPGTRLTVL.

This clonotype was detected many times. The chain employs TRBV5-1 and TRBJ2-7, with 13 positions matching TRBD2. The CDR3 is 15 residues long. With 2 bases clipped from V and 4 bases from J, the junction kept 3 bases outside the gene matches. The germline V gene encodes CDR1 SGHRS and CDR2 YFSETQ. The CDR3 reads CASSFRLAGGYEQYF. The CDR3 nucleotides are TGCGCCAGCAGCTTCCGACTAGCGGGAGGTTACGAGCAGTACTTC. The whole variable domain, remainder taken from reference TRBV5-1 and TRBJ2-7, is KAGVTQTPRYLIKTRGQQVTLSCSPISGHRSVSWYQQTPGQGLQFLFEYFSETQRNKGNFPGRFSGRQFSNSRSEMNVSTLELGDSALYLCASSFRLAGGYEQYFGPGTRLTVT.

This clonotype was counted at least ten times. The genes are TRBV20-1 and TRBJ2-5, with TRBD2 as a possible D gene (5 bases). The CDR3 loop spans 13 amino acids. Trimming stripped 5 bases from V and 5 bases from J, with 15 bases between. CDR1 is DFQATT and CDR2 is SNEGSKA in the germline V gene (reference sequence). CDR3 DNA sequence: TGCAGTGCTCCCCCGCTTGGGGAGGAGACCCAGTACTTC. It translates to CSAPPLGEETQYF.

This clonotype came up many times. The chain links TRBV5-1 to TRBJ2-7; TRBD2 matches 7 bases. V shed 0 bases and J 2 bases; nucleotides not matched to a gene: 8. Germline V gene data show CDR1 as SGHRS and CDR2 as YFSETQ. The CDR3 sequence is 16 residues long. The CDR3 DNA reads TGCGCCAGCAGCTTGGTACCTAGCGGCTCAACCTACGAGCAGTACTTC. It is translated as CASSLVPSGSTYEQYF. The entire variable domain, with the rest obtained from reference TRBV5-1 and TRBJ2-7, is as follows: KAGVTQTPRYLIKTRGQQVTLSCSPISGHRSVSWYQQTPGQGLQFLFEYFSETQRNKGNFPGRFSGRQFSNSRSEMNVSTLELGDSALYLCASSLVPSGSTYEQYFGPGTRLTVT.

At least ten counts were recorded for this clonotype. The CDR3 nucleotides read TGTGCCAGCAGCCCGCCCCCGGGAGTCCCTTACAATGAGCAGTTCTTC. The encoded protein is CASSPPPGVPYNEQFF. The chain combines TRBV3-1 with TRBJ2-1; tentatively, D is TRBD2 (6 bases). The V end lost 4 bases, the J end lost 4 bases, and 17 bases lay between the germline ends. From germline, CDR1 is LGHDT and CDR2 YNNKEL (reference sequence). The CDR3 runs to 16 residues.

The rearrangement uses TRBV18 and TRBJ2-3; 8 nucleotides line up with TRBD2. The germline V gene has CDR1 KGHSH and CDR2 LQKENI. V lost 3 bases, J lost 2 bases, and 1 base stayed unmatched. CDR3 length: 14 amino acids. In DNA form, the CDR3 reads TGTGCCAGCTCACCTAGCGGGACCACAGATACGCAGTATTTT. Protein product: CASSPSGTTDTQYF. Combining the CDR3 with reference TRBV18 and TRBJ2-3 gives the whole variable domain NAGVMQNPRHLVRRRGQEARLRCSPMKGHSHVYWYRQLPEEGLKFMVYLQKENIIDESGMPKERFSAEFPKEGPSILRIQQVVRGDSAAYFCASSPSGTTDTQYFGPGTRLTVL.

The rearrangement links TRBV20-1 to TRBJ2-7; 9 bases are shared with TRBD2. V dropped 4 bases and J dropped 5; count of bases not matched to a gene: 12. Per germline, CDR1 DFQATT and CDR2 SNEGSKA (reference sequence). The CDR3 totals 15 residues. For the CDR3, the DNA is TGCAGTGCTAAAGGGCTAGCGGGGAGTAAGGACGAGCAGTACTTC. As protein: CSAKGLAGSKDEQYF.

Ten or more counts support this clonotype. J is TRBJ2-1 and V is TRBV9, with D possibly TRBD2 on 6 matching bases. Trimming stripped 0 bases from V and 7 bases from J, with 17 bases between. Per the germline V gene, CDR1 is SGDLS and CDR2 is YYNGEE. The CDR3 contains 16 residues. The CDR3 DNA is TGTGCCAGCAGCGTAGGCGGAGGGTGGGTTACGAATGAGCAGTTCTTC. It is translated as CASSVGGGWVTNEQFF.

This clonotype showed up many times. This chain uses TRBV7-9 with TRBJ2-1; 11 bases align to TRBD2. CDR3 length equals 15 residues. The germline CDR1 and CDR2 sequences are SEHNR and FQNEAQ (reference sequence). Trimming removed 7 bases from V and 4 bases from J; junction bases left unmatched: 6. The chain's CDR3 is CASTDSGRGYNEQFF. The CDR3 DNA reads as TGTGCCAGCACCGATAGCGGGAGGGGGTACAATGAGCAGTTCTTC.